This record looks at one TCR beta chain sequence and its context. The antigen it binds to is not known. Base-call qualities are not available, and no considerably larger clone is one nucleotide away. The CDR3 runs 14 amino acids, cysteine and phenylalanine included. Of all the DNA, just the CDR3 is kept, 42 bases in frame from base 1. The V end loses 2 bases and the J end loses 5 bases, and a stretch of 13 bases separates them. From a lookup of the germline V gene, CDR1 and CDR2 are KGHSH and LQKENI. Lesional scalp punch biopsies and peripheral blood were obtained from alopecia areata patients. After PBMCs were isolated by density centrifugation and stained for CD3, CD4 and CD8, a FACSAria was used to sort CD4+ and CD8+ T cells. The data belong to a study of CD8+ T cells in alopecia areata (dated by TCRdb to between 2018 and 2020). Background for the entire study: The treated patients took part in an open-label pilot trial in which moderate-to-severe alopecia areata was treated with oral tofacitinib at 5 to 10 mg twice daily. Tofacitinib was administered for 6 to 18 months, and 6 months of follow-up off drug were then conducted to assess delayed response and recurrence. The study used high-throughput TCRbeta sequencing to examine T cell clonal expansion in alopecia areata, in both the C3H/HeJ mouse model and human patients. On the human side, TCRbeta sequencing was run on scalp tissue and on sorted CD4+ and CD8+ peripheral blood T cells from healthy controls and from alopecia areata patients with either patchy or totalis/universalis disease. Biopsies were taken from tofacitinib-treated patients at baseline and again at 4 and 24 weeks into treatment, and several of those patients also had a later scalp biopsy. Scalp clonality was compared among normal scalp (n=4), patchy alopecia areata scalp (n=8), and alopecia totalis/universalis scalp (n=8). RNA was obtained with the PAXgene miRNA kit for fixed scalp, the miRNeasy kit for PBMCs, and the RNeasy kit for mouse skin. immunoSEQ multiplex PCR using 35 Vbeta forward primers and 13 Jbeta reverse primers was used to amplify TCRbeta CDR3 regions.

The investigation overall reported the following: TCR sequences shared between patients were less clear than in mice, possibly partly because of HLA diversity in the patient population. Scalp TCR repertoire analysis is complicated because resident alphabeta T cells in normal human skin are also sequenced, whereas mouse skin is dominated by gammadelta T cells. Higher clonality and more expanded CD8+ clones were observed in lesional scalp than in normal scalp, particularly in alopecia totalis/universalis, a finding suggestive of antigenic drive.

Library preparation was by the immunoSEQ multiplex PCR assay. RNA was extracted from all samples and reverse transcribed into cDNA as template for TCR sequencing. First-strand cDNA was synthesized using SuperScript III with a 2:1 mix of oligo-dT and random hexamers. A synthetic immune receptor repertoire was used to assess amplification bias, and residual bias was removed computationally. In the authors' own workflow: After raw reads were preprocessed to remove errors, the CDR3 was defined following IMGT conventions as running from the conserved cysteine to phenylalanine. Clonality was computed as 1 minus the Shannon entropy, with the entropy normalized by log2 of the number of productive unique TCRs. Whether scalp clones were CD4 or CD8 was inferred by matching scalp TCRbeta sequences against CD4 and CD8 repertoires sorted from blood. TCRdb retrieved this table from immuneACCESS and kept in-frame rearrangements only. Not all clones are present; in checked studies, unresolved V genes account for under half, and no reason is known for the remainder. V, J and clone size were drawn from that table, and D and trimming were deduced from the DNA. The sample has roughly 97,000 clones on record, about 40% of them singletons. The top ten clones comprise approximately 1.4% of the sample.

The rearranged segments are TRBV18 and TRBJ2-7; possibly the D gene is TRBD2, per 5 matching bases. The clonotype was recovered from a human donor with alopecia areata. The specimen was CD4+ T cells sorted from blood. The nucleotide sequence is given as TGTGCCAGCTCACCAGGAGGCGAGGCCGACGAGCAGTACTTC. This is translated as CASSPGGEADEQYF.